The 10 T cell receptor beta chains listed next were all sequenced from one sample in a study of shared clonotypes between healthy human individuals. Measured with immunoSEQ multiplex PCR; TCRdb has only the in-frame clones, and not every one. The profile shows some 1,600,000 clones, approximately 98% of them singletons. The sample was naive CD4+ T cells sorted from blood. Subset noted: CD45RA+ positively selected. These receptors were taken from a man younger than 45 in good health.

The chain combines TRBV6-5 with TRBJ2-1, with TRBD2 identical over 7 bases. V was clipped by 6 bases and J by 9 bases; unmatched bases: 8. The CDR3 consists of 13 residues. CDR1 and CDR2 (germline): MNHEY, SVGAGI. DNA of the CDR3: TGTGCCAGCAGACCGACTAGCCCCAGTGAGCAGTTCTTC. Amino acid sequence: CASRPTSPSEQFF.

CDR3: CASSFHSSDPDTQYF. In DNA form, the CDR3 reads TGTGCCAGCAGCTTTCATAGTAGCGATCCAGATACGCAGTATTTT. This sequence joins TRBV7-2 and TRBJ2-3; TRBD2 is a possible D gene (5 bases). This CDR3 is 15 amino acids long. The V and J ends lost 3 bases and 4 bases respectively, with 14 bases between them. Germline CDR1 reads SGHTA; CDR2 reads FQGNSA.

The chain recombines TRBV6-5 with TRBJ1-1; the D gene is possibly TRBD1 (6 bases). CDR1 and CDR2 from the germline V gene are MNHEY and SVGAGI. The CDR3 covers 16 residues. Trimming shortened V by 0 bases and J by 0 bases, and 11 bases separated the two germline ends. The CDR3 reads CASSYSRDNLNTEAFF. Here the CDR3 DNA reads TGTGCCAGCAGTTACTCCCGGGACAATCTGAACACTGAAGCTTTCTTT.

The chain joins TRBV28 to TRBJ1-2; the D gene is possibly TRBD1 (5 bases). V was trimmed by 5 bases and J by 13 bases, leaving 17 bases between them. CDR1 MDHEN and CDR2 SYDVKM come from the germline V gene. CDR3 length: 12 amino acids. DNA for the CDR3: TGTGCCAGCAGTGACCCACAGGAGACAGCCACCTTC. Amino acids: CASSDPQETATF.

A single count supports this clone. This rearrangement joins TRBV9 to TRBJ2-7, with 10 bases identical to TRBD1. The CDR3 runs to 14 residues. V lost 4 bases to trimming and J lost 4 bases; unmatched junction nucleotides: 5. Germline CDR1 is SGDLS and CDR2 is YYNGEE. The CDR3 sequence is CASSHSGQGYEQYF. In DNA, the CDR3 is TGTGCCAGCAGCCATTCGGGACAGGGGTACGAGCAGTACTTC.

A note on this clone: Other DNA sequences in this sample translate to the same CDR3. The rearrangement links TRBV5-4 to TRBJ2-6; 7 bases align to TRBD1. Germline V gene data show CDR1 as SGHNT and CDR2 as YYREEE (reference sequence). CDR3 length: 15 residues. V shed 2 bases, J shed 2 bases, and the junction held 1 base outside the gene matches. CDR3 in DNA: TGTGCCAGCAGCTTAGACAGGGCTGGGGCCAACGTCCTGACTTTC. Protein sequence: CASSLDRAGANVLTF.

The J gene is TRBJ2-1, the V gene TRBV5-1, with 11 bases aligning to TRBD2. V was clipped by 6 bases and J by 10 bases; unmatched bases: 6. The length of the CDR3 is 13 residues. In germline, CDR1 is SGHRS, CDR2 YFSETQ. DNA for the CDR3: TGCGCCAGCACCCTAGGGACTAGCGGAGAGCAGTTCTTC. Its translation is CASTLGTSGEQFF.

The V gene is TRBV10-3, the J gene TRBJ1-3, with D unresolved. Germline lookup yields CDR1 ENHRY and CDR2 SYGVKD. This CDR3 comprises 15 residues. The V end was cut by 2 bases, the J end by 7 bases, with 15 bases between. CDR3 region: CAISEATVRLNTIYF. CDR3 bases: TGTGCCATCAGTGAGGCCACGGTCCGGCTCAACACCATATATTTT.

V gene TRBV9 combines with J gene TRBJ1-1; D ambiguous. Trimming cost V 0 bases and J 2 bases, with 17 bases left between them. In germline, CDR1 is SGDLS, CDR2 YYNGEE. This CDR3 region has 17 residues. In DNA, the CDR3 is TGTGCCAGCAGCGTAGCCGTGGACTGGGTACTCAACACTGAAGCTTTCTTT. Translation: CASSVAVDWVLNTEAFF.

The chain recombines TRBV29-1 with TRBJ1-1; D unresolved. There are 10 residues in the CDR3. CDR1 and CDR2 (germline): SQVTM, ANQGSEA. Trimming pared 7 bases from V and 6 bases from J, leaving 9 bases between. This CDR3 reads CSARRAEAFF. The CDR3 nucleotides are TGCAGCGCCCGCCGAGCTGAAGCTTTCTTT.